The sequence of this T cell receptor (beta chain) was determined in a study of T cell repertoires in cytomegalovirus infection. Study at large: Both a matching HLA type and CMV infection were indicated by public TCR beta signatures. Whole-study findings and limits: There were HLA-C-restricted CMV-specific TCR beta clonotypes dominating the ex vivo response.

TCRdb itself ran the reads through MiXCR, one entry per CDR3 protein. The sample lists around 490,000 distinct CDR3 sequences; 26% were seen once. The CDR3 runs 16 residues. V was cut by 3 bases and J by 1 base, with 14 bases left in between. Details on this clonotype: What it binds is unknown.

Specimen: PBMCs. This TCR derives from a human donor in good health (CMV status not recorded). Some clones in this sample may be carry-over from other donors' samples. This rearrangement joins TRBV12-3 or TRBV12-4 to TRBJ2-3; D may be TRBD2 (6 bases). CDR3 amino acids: CASSLSPGLRTDTQYF. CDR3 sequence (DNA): TGTGCCAGCAGTTTGAGTCCGGGACTCCGCACAGATACGCAGTATTTT.